The rows below give T cell receptor beta chains drawn from one sample of a study of early stage breast cancer tumors. Some clones are missing from TCRdb's copy, which holds only in-frame ones; the method was immunoSEQ multiplex PCR. The sample lists 8,500 to 10,000 clones; 71% were seen once. The sequenced material came from normal breast tissue next to the tumor. Every receptor here comes from a person between 55 and 69 years old with breast cancer. Both conserved end residues are part of each CDR3. A D gene is named only where the DNA matches it firmly. Clone size is not always given. Where it is, it says once, few, many or a class for expanded clones.

TRBV9	NA	14	NA	TRBJ2-1	CASSVGTSYNEQFF	TGTGCCAGCAGCGTAGGTACTAGTTACAATGAGCAGTTCTTC
TRBV5-1	NA	15	TRBD2	TRBJ2-2	CASSLGAGGPGELFF	TGCGCCAGCAGCTTAGGAGCGGGAGGCCCCGGGGAGCTGTTTTTT
TRBV7-2	NA	12	NA	TRBJ2-1	CASSPVVGEQFF	TGTGCCAGCAGCCCAGTCGTCGGGGAGCAGTTCTTC
TRBV6-5	NA	14	TRBD2	TRBJ2-7	CASSYTGTSDEQYF	TGTGCCAGCAGTTACACCGGGACTAGCGACGAGCAGTACTTC
TRBV13	NA	13	NA	TRBJ2-7	CASSSVLAREQYF	TGTGCCAGCAGCTCCGTTTTAGCGCGGGAGCAGTACTTC
TRBV7-9	NA	15	TRBD1	TRBJ1-2	CASSFTGGVVYGYTF	TGTGCCAGCAGCTTCACAGGGGGCGTCGTCTATGGCTACACCTTC
TRBV6-5	NA	13	NA	TRBJ1-1	CASSQTRGTEAFF	TGTGCCAGCAGTCAAACCAGGGGCACTGAAGCTTTCTTT
TRBV9	NA	15	NA	TRBJ1-2	CASSVVPGANYGYTF	TGTGCCAGCAGCGTAGTCCCGGGGGCTAACTATGGCTACACCTTC
TRBV18	NA	15	NA	TRBJ2-1	CASSPWGGMVNEQFF	TGTGCCAGCTCACCATGGGGCGGGATGGTCAATGAGCAGTTCTTC
TRBV5-1	NA	16	NA	TRBJ2-1	CASSLARGSSYNEQFF	TGCGCCAGCAGCTTGGCCCGGGGGAGCTCCTACAATGAGCAGTTCTTC
TRBV18	NA	13	NA	TRBJ1-1	CASSPLVSTEAFF	TGTGCCAGCTCACCACTTGTCAGCACTGAAGCTTTCTTT
TRBV4-3	large	19	TRBD1	TRBJ1-1	CASSQDLPGQLYRNTEAFF	TGCGCCAGCAGCCAAGACCTACCGGGACAGCTTTATAGGAACACTGAAGCTTTCTTT
TRBV10-3	few	13	TRBD1	TRBJ1-2	CAISPGQGYSYTF	TGTGCCATCAGCCCGGGACAGGGGTATAGCTACACCTTC
TRBV6-1	NA	12	TRBD1	TRBJ1-1	CASSVGGLDAFF	TGTGCCAGCAGTGTAGGGGGCTTGGATGCTTTCTTT
TRBV4-2	NA	17	TRBD2	TRBJ2-3	CASSQGGGRALGDTQYF	TGTGCCAGCAGCCAAGGTGGCGGGAGGGCCCTCGGAGATACGCAGTATTTT
TRBV28	medium-sized	15	TRBD1	TRBJ1-5	CASSSPGQGRMAQHF	TGTGCCAGCTCAAGTCCGGGACAGGGGAGAATGGCCCAGCATTTT
TRBV28	NA	20	NA	TRBJ2-1	CASSYPQGSGFLPSYNEQFF	TGTGCCAGCAGTTACCCACAGGGTAGCGGGTTTCTCCCCTCCTACAATGAGCAGTTCTTC
TRBV30	few	12	NA	TRBJ1-2	CAWSGLVGGYTF	TGTGCCTGGAGTGGTCTAGTTGGGGGCTACACCTTC
TRBV4-2	NA	17	TRBD2	TRBJ2-3	CASSQHPGLAGPDTQYF	TGTGCCAGCAGCCAACATCCGGGACTAGCGGGACCAGATACGCAGTATTTT
TRBV11-2	NA	12	TRBD2	TRBJ2-5	CASSLDGGAQYF	TGTGCCAGCAGCTTAGATGGGGGGGCCCAGTACTTC
TRBV19	NA	12	NA	TRBJ2-3	CASRQAGDTQYF	TGTGCCAGTAGGCAAGCGGGAGATACGCAGTATTTT
TRBV10-1	few	12	TRBD1	TRBJ2-3	CASSSGTGGQYF	TGCGCCAGCAGTTCCGGGACAGGGGGGCAGTATTTT
TRBV13	NA	20	TRBD2	TRBJ2-4	CASSLEGLAGGPGLQNIQYF	TGTGCCAGCAGCTTAGAAGGGCTAGCGGGAGGGCCGGGCCTCCAAAACATTCAGTACTTC
TRBV18	NA	17	TRBD2	TRBJ2-5	CASSPGLAKYSQETQYF	TGTGCCAGCTCACCGGGACTAGCCAAATACTCTCAAGAGACCCAGTACTTC
TRBV10-1	NA	14	NA	TRBJ2-5	CASIKSYDQETQYF	TGCGCCAGCATCAAATCCTACGATCAAGAGACCCAGTACTTC
TRBV11-2	NA	15	NA	TRBJ1-4	CASSRPGTGARELFF	TGTGCCAGCAGCCGACCGGGGACTGGCGCGAGAGAACTGTTTTTT
TRBV5-6	NA	14	NA	TRBJ2-5	CASSPPTQQETQYF	TGTGCCAGCAGCCCTCCGACACAGCAAGAGACCCAGTACTTC
TRBV19	NA	17	TRBD1	TRBJ2-6	CASSRGTVSSGANVLTF	TGTGCCAGTAGTAGGGGGACAGTTAGCTCTGGGGCCAACGTCCTGACTTTC
TRBV19	NA	15	TRBD2	TRBJ2-3	CASSIAGGPTDTQYF	TGTGCCAGTAGTATAGCGGGAGGCCCCACAGATACGCAGTATTTT
TRBV18	NA	14	TRBD1	TRBJ1-1	CASSPYRGFTEAFF	TGTGCCAGCTCACCTTACAGGGGATTCACTGAAGCTTTCTTT
TRBV5-6	NA	12	NA	TRBJ2-7	CASSAQGYEQYF	TGTGCCAGCAGCGCTCAGGGTTACGAGCAGTACTTC
TRBV7-2	once	15	TRBD1	TRBJ1-4	CASSERQGGGEKLFF	TGTGCCAGCAGCGAAAGACAGGGAGGAGGGGAAAAACTGTTTTTT
TRBV6-5	once	14	TRBD2	TRBJ2-7	CASTRGGVSYEQYF	TGTGCCAGCACCCGTGGGGGGGTGTCCTACGAGCAGTACTTC
TRBV6-5	NA	15	NA	TRBJ1-1	CASTLSRVRDTEAFF	TGTGCCAGCACCCTATCGCGAGTCCGGGACACTGAAGCTTTCTTT
TRBV6-1	NA	16	TRBD2	TRBJ2-3	CASSEQAGGQGDTQYF	TGTGCCAGCAGTGAACAGGCGGGAGGGCAGGGAGATACGCAGTATTTT
TRBV5-1	few	14	TRBD1	TRBJ2-7	CASSSGQGGYEQYF	TGCGCCAGCAGCAGCGGACAGGGTGGCTACGAGCAGTACTTC
TRBV5-1	medium-sized	17	NA	TRBJ2-6	CASSSDVGGSGANVLTF	TGCGCCAGCAGCTCGGACGTAGGGGGCTCTGGGGCCAACGTCCTGACTTTC
TRBV28	NA	10	NA	TRBJ2-5	CASMRVTQYF	TGTGCCAGCATGAGGGTCACCCAGTACTTC
TRBV5-1	NA	13	TRBD2	TRBJ2-7	CASSPVAGNEQYF	TGCGCCAGCAGCCCAGTAGCGGGAAACGAGCAGTACTTC
TRBV9	few	18	TRBD2	TRBJ2-6	CASTLLAGLGSGANVLTF	TGTGCCAGCACCCTATTAGCGGGGCTGGGCTCTGGGGCCAACGTCCTGACTTTC
TRBV5-1	NA	17	TRBD2	TRBJ2-2	CASSPGTSGANTGELFF	TGCGCCAGCAGCCCCGGGACTAGCGGGGCGAACACCGGGGAGCTGTTTTTT
TRBV6-1	once	14	TRBD1	TRBJ2-3	CATRDRGRTDTQYF	TGTGCCACCCGGGACAGGGGGCGCACAGATACGCAGTATTTT